Presented here are 6 T cell receptor beta chains from one specimen sequenced in a study of OX40 agonist ivuxolimab in advanced cancers. Assay used: immunoSEQ multiplex PCR; TCRdb lists only in-frame clones, some missing. The sample includes approximately 30,000 clones, 84% of them seen just once. The sequenced sample was CD4+ or CD8+ T cells sorted from blood, obtained in a trial of the OX40 agonist ivuxolimab. These receptor sequences come from an adult with an advanced solid tumor such as melanoma, head and neck, liver or kidney cancer.

This rearrangement joins TRBV7-2 to TRBJ2-1; D remains ambiguous. V was cut by 3 bases and J by 10 bases, with 7 bases left in between. Germline assignment: CDR1 SGHTA and CDR2 FQGNSA. This CDR3 is built from 11 residues. CDR3: CASSLGGEQFF. CDR3 coding DNA: TGTGCCAGCAGCTTGGGTGGCGAGCAGTTCTTC.

The CDR3 sequence is CASSLREGNTGELFF. The DNA of the CDR3 is TGTGCCAGCAGTCTAAGGGAGGGGAACACCGGGGAGCTGTTTTTT. V and J are TRBV11-3 and TRBJ2-2; 7 positions match TRBD2. Germline CDR1 is SGHNT and CDR2 is YENEEA. The trim removed 6 bases at V and 1 base at J, leaving 5 bases unmatched. The CDR3 consists of 15 residues.

This chain links TRBV6-5 with TRBJ1-5; D is uncertain. Germline assignment: CDR1 MNHEY and CDR2 SVGAGI. There are 14 residues in the CDR3. V lost 6 bases and J 3 bases, leaving 12 bases between the germline ends. In DNA form, the CDR3 reads TGTGCCAGCAGCAGAACAGACTTCAATCAGCCCCAGCATTTT. It translates to CASSRTDFNQPQHF.

With regard to this clone: The junction differs from germline at one of its ends, possibly a read error. The chain employs TRBV5-1 and TRBJ2-7; TRBD2 is a possible D gene (5 bases). The CDR3 length is 14 residues. The germline V gene has CDR1 SGHRS and CDR2 YFSETQ. The CDR3 loop is CASSPGLPIYEQYF. The CDR3 nucleotides read TGTGCCAGCAGCCCTGGACTCCCTATCTACGAGCAGTACTTC.

The CDR3 sequence: CASRTLGSRTKNIQYF. Written as DNA, the CDR3 is TGTGCCAGCCGAACATTAGGCAGTCGGACGAAAAACATTCAGTACTTC. The rearrangement joins TRBV27 to TRBJ2-4; D is uncertain. Trimming removed 8 bases from V and 4 bases from J, with 21 bases in between. The CDR3 has 16 amino acids. From germline, CDR1 is MNHEY and CDR2 SMNVEV (reference sequence).

The count of this clone is one. V gene TRBV6-1 combines with J gene TRBJ1-5; perhaps TRBD1 as D (6 bases). The CDR3 length is 12 residues. The V end lost 7 bases, the J end lost 7 bases, and 11 bases lay between the germline ends. CDR1 is MNHNS and CDR2 is SASEGT in the germline V gene. CDR3 in amino acids: CASTGGGQPQHF. CDR3 in DNA: TGTGCCAGCACGGGGGGCGGGCAGCCCCAGCATTTT.